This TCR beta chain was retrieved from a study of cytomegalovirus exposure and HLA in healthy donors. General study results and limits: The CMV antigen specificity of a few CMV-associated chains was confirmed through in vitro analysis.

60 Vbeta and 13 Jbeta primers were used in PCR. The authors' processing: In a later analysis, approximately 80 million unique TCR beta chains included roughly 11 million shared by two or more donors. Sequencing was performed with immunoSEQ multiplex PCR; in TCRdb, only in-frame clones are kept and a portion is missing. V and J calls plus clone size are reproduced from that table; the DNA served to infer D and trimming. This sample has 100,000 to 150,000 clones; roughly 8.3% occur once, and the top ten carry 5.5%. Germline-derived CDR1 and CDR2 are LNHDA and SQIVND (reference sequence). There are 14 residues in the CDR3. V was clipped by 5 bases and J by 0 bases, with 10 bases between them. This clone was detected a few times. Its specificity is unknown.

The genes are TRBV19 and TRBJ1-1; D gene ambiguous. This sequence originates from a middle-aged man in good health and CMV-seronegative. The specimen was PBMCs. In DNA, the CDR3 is TGTGCCAGTAGTGAGACAATTATGAACACTGAAGCTTTCTTT. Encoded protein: CASSETIMNTEAFF.